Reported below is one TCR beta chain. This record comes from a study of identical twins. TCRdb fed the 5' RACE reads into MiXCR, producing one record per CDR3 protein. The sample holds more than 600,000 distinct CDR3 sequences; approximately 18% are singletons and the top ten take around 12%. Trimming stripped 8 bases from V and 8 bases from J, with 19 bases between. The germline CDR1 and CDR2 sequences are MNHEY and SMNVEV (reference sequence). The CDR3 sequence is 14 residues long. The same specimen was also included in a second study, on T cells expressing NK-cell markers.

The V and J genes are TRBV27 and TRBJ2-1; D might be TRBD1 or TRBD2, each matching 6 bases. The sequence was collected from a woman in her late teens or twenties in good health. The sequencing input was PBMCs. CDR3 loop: CASAGLGGSYEQFF. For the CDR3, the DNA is TGTGCCAGCGCGGGGCTAGGGGGTTCATATGAGCAGTTCTTC.